This T cell receptor beta chain derives from a study of T cells after yellow fever vaccination. Study summary: For low cell numbers, libraries were made with SMART-Seq v4 Ultra Low Input. Regarding the study as a whole: Detected again after the booster were most primary-vaccination clones, at nearly 97% CD4 and 70% to 90% CD8. Just a small share of clonotypes turned up in the CD4 compartment as well as the CD8 compartment.

This clonotype counts as large. The antigen is undetermined. Conversion of TCR transcripts into cDNA relied on 5'RACE template switching, which added a universal primer site and UMIs. TCRdb reprocessed the 5' RACE reads via MiXCR and lists one record per CDR3 protein. This table holds 230,000 or so distinct CDR3 sequences, around 3.5% found once. CDR1 is DFQATT and CDR2 is SNEGSKA in the germline V gene (reference sequence). Trimming took 5 bases from V and 6 from J; bases not matched to a gene: 7. This CDR3 comprises 13 residues. The rearrangement uses TRBV20-1 and TRBJ2-3; 8 bases fit TRBD1. The input for sequencing was PBMCs, taken 15 days after the yellow fever booster vaccination. This receptor was obtained from a man between 18 and 29 years old who received the YFV17D yellow fever vaccine. CDR3 nucleotide sequence: TGCAGTGCTCCCGACAGGGGACTGGATACGCAGTATTTT. As protein: CSAPDRGLDTQYF.